These 5 T cell receptor beta chains originate from one sample sequenced in a study of shared clonotypes between healthy human individuals. Sequencing used immunoSEQ multiplex PCR; TCRdb keeps in-frame clones, though not all of them. Of approximately 2.5 million clones listed, 90% to 95% were seen once; the top ten hold about 0.13%. The sample comprised naive CD4+ T cells sorted from blood. Subset defined: CD45RA+ positively selected. These receptors came from a man between 18 and 35 years old in good health.

Comment on this clone: Mismatch with germline at one junction end may stem from a read error. CDR3 DNA: TGCGCCAGCAGTCGGACGGCGAACACTGAAGCTTTCTTT. Its translation is CASSRTANTEAFF. This rearrangement joins TRBV9 to TRBJ1-1; D unclear. The germline gives CDR1 SGDLS, CDR2 YYNGEE. CDR3 size: 13 residues. Supplemented by reference TRBV9 and TRBJ1-1, the full variable domain reads DSGVTQTPKHLITATGQRVTLRCSPRSGDLSVYWYQQSLDQGLQFLIQYYNGEERAKGNILERFSAQQFPDLHSELNLSSLELGDSALYFCASSRTANTEAFFGQGTRLTVV.

The V and J genes are TRBV1 and TRBJ1-6; TRBD1 is the table's D call, not checked against the DNA. TRBV1 is flagged as a pseudogene. The CDR3 contains 13 residues. DNA for the CDR3: TGCACCAGCGGTCAGGGCAGGATTTCACCCCTCCACTTT. It specifies CTSGQGRISPLHF.

This chain connects TRBV27 to TRBJ2-7, with D tentatively TRBD2 (6 bases). CDR3 length: 15 residues. The germline V gene has CDR1 MNHEY and CDR2 SMNVEV (reference sequence). The V end lost 4 bases, the J end lost 8 bases, and 21 bases lay between the germline ends. CDR3 residues: CASSSSRSGPLKQYF. CDR3 nucleotides: TGTGCCAGCAGTTCCTCTAGGAGCGGGCCATTAAAGCAGTACTTC.

The chain is built from TRBV27 and TRBJ2-1, with 7 bases that match TRBD1. The trim removed 5 bases at V and 5 bases at J, leaving 9 bases unmatched. The CDR3 spans 15 residues. Looked up from germline, CDR1 is MNHEY and CDR2 is SMNVEV (reference sequence). CDR3 in amino acids: CASSPDRVANNEQFF. The CDR3 bases are TGTGCCAGCAGTCCCGACAGGGTAGCGAACAATGAGCAGTTCTTC.

The table lists this clone with a count of one. Other nucleotide sequences in the sample specify the same CDR3. CDR3 in amino acids: CAISGTSGGNEQFF. The CDR3 DNA follows: TGTGCCATATCCGGGACTAGCGGAGGAAATGAGCAGTTCTTC. The chain links TRBV10-3 to TRBJ2-1; TRBD2 matches at 11 bases. The junction had 8 bases not matched to a gene; V was cut back by 9 bases and J by 7 bases. The germline gives CDR1 ENHRY, CDR2 SYGVKD. The CDR3 loop spans 14 amino acids.